This passage covers 3 T cell receptor beta chains from one sample sequenced in a study of blood T cell repertoires in COVID-19. The assay was immunoSEQ multiplex PCR, and TCRdb's table has in-frame clones only and misses some. The sample consists of fewer than 200,000 clones, about 80% of them appearing once. Sequencing was performed on peripheral blood. The receptor source for this set is a man in his sixties with acute or convalescent COVID-19.

The V gene is TRBV19, the J gene TRBJ1-6; unclear D gene. The CDR3 spans 15 residues. The germline V and J ends were trimmed by 6 bases and 4 bases, with 13 bases remaining between them. The germline V gene has CDR1 LNHDA and CDR2 SQIVND (reference sequence). DNA of the CDR3: TGTGCCAGTAGCCCCGTGGCCGCTTATAATTCACCCCTCCACTTT. Its translation is CASSPVAAYNSPLHF.

This clone has only one observation. The rearrangement uses TRBV28 and TRBJ2-5; D is possibly TRBD1 (6 bases). From germline, CDR1 is MDHEN and CDR2 SYDVKM. The CDR3 length is 14 residues. Trimming cost V 2 bases and J 7 bases, with 14 bases left between them. The CDR3 sequence is CASSLPGDGLTQYF. The CDR3 bases are TGTGCCAGCAGTTTACCAGGGGACGGGTTGACCCAGTACTTC.

The rearrangement uses TRBV3-1 (or the pseudogene TRBV3-2) and TRBJ1-3; 9 bases fit TRBD1. The CDR3 spans 16 residues. Germline V gene lookup returns CDR1 LGHDT and CDR2 YNNKEL (reference sequence). Trimming at V came to 3 bases and at J to 0 bases, leaving 3 bases not matched to a gene. CDR3 protein: CASSQGQGFSGNTIYF. For the CDR3, the DNA is TGTGCCAGCAGCCAGGGACAGGGCTTCTCTGGAAACACCATATATTTT.